These 28 T cell receptor beta chains were all obtained from the same sample, sequenced in a study of T cells after yellow fever vaccination (dated by TCRdb to between 2018 and 2021). The library was built by means of 5' RACE. Data came from an Illumina HiSeq 2500. Using fastp at Q25 and MiXCR, TCRdb reprocessed the public reads and kept productive beta chains. Rows with a matching CDR3 protein are joined into one entry that keeps the most common DNA and genes. The sample data list roughly 500,000 distinct CDR3 sequences, and about a fifth of these were observed just once. The biggest ten clones account for 14% of the sample. Interpreted using the paper, the treatment or condition label stands for: live attenuated yellow fever vaccine strain. Source: PBMCs, taken 15 days after the yellow fever booster vaccination. The receptors derive from a man aged 30 to 45 who received the YFV17D yellow fever vaccine.

V is TRBV7-2 and J is TRBJ1-3; D is unclear. Germline V gene data show CDR1 as SGHTA and CDR2 as FQGNSA. V lost 3 bases and J lost 2, with 14 bases in between. There are 16 residues in the CDR3. The chain's CDR3 is CASSLDVPGTGNTIYF. For the CDR3, the DNA is TGTGCCAGCAGCTTGGACGTCCCGGGTACTGGAAACACCATATATTTT. The full variable domain, in which reference TRBV7-2 and TRBJ1-3 provide the parts outside the CDR3, is GAGVSQSPSNKVTEKGKDVELRCDPISGHTALYWYRQSLGQGLEFLIYFQGNSAPDKSGLPSDRFSAERTGGSVSTLTIQRTQQEDSAVYLCASSLDVPGTGNTIYFGEGSWLTVV.

The J gene is TRBJ2-3, the V gene TRBV12-3 or TRBV12-4; 8 nucleotides match TRBD2. This CDR3 comprises 13 residues. After removal of 6 bases from V and 8 bases from J, the junction contained 7 bases not matched to a gene. CDR3 bases: TGTGCCAGCAGCAAACCGGGACTAGGTACGCAGTATTTT. This sequence encodes CASSKPGLGTQYF.

V gene TRBV14 combines with J gene TRBJ1-1, with no clear D. The V and J ends lost 4 bases and 5 bases respectively, with 8 bases between them. Germline V gene lookup returns CDR1 SGHDN and CDR2 FVKESK. CDR3 length: 12 amino acids. CDR3 residues: CASSPRRTEAFF. The CDR3 coding sequence is TGTGCCAGCAGCCCGAGAAGAACTGAAGCTTTCTTT. The entire variable domain, with the rest obtained from reference TRBV14 and TRBJ1-1, is as follows: EAGVTQFPSHSVIEKGQTVTLRCDPISGHDNLYWYRRVMGKEIKFLLHFVKESKQDESGMPNNRFLAERTGGTYSTLKVQPAELEDSGVYFCASSPRRTEAFFGQGTRLTVV.

The CDR3 loop is CAGQVGVTDTQYF. CDR3 nucleotide sequence: TGTGCCGGCCAAGTCGGGGTCACAGATACGCAGTATTTT. This chain joins TRBV5-6 and TRBJ2-3; maybe TRBD2 (5 bases). Trimming left V 10 bases short and J 2 bases short, with 14 bases between. The germline V gene encodes CDR1 SGHDT and CDR2 YYEEEE. The CDR3 sequence is 13 residues long. Combining the CDR3 with reference TRBV5-6 and TRBJ2-3 gives the whole variable domain DAGVTQSPTHLIKTRGQQVTLRCSPKSGHDTVSWYQQALGQGPQFIFQYYEEEERQRGNFPDRFSGHQFPNYSSELNVNALLLGDSALYLCAGQVGVTDTQYFGPGTRLTVL.

This clonotype has more than one count but fewer than ten. The chain is built from TRBV20-1 and TRBJ2-2, with D unresolved. The CDR3 covers 13 residues. From germline, CDR1 is DFQATT and CDR2 SNEGSKA (reference sequence). CDR3 sequence: CASRTASTGELFF. CDR3 coding DNA: TGCGCTAGTAGAACAGCGTCCACCGGGGAGCTGTTTTTT.

The J gene is TRBJ2-3, the V gene TRBV3-1, with D perhaps matching TRBD2 (6 bases). Trimming stripped 4 bases from V and 5 bases from J, with 10 bases between. This CDR3 is built from 13 residues. The germline gives CDR1 LGHDT, CDR2 YNNKEL (reference sequence). The CDR3 protein is CASSRLEVDTQYF. CDR3 coding DNA: TGTGCCAGCAGCCGACTAGAGGTAGATACGCAGTATTTT.

The table lists this clonotype with many counts. The V call is TRBV7-2, the J call TRBJ1-5; D call uncertain. V was trimmed by 5 bases and J by 7 bases, leaving 12 bases between them. CDR3 length: 13 residues. Germline V CDR1 and CDR2: SGHTA, FQGNSA. In nucleotides, the CDR3 is TGTGCCAGCAGCCCACGGACGTACCAGCCCCAGCATTTT. Translated, it gives CASSPRTYQPQHF.

This clonotype was observed a handful of times. The chain carries TRBV20-1 and TRBJ2-7, with 13 bases matching TRBD2. The trim removed 2 bases at V and 4 bases at J, leaving 2 bases unmatched. The CDR3 totals 14 residues. In germline, CDR1 is DFQATT, CDR2 SNEGSKA (reference sequence). CDR3: CSARRTSGRYEQYF. In nucleotides, the CDR3 is TGCAGTGCTAGAAGGACTAGCGGGAGATACGAGCAGTACTTC.

This chain joins TRBV5-1 and TRBJ2-7; the match to TRBD2 covers 11 bases. From germline, CDR1 is SGHRS and CDR2 YFSETQ. The length of the CDR3 is 14 residues. The J segment lost 2 bases and the V segment lost 4 bases, leaving 2 bases of the junction unmatched. This CDR3 is CASSETSGAYEQYF. In nucleotides, the CDR3 is TGCGCCAGCAGCGAGACTAGCGGGGCCTACGAGCAGTACTTC.

V gene TRBV5-6 combines with J gene TRBJ1-1, with a possible D match to TRBD1 (5 bases). The germline V gene has CDR1 SGHDT and CDR2 YYEEEE. The CDR3 length is 13 residues. V gave up 0 bases and J gave up 11 bases, with 14 bases separating them. CDR3 nucleotides: TGTGCCAGCAGCTTGGTGTCAGGGTATCAGGCTTTCTTT. It yields the protein CASSLVSGYQAFF.

This chain joins TRBV5-1 and TRBJ2-1; the D is unclear. The ends were cut back, 0 bases at V and 13 bases at J, with 17 bases in the middle. From germline, CDR1 is SGHRS and CDR2 YFSETQ. The CDR3 sequence is 14 residues long. The CDR3 region has the DNA TGCGCCAGCAGCTTGGACAGTGTGCGTACTCTTCAGTTCTTC. Amino acid sequence: CASSLDSVRTLQFF.

This clonotype was found many times. V is TRBV7-2 and J is TRBJ2-5; TRBD2 aligns across 11 bases. Germline CDR1 is SGHTA and CDR2 is FQGNSA. V trimming: 3 bases; J trimming: 7 bases; junction bases outside the gene matches: 7. The CDR3 covers 15 residues. The CDR3 DNA reads as TGTGCCAGCAGCTTGGTAGCGGGAGGGCCGGGGACCCAGTACTTC. Translating gives CASSLVAGGPGTQYF.

This clonotype appeared many times. The V gene is TRBV12-3 or TRBV12-4, the J gene TRBJ2-5; tentatively, D is TRBD1 (6 bases). Trimming shortened V by 5 bases and J by 1 base, and 11 bases separated the two germline ends. This CDR3 is built from 14 residues. CDR3 sequence: CASSIWTVQETQYF. The CDR3 region has the DNA TGTGCCAGCAGTATATGGACAGTCCAAGAGACCCAGTACTTC.

This clonotype was seen a few times. One end of the junction varies from germline; a read error may be responsible. This chain connects TRBV20-1 to TRBJ2-7, with 7 positions matching TRBD1. The CDR3 is 11 amino acids. CDR1 is DFQATT, CDR2 SNEGSKA, per germline (reference sequence). CDR3 protein: CSARIGTVQNF. The CDR3 nucleotides are TGCAGTGCTAGGATAGGGACAGTACAGAACTTC.

This clonotype was recorded at least ten times. The chain recombines TRBV5-1 with TRBJ1-2, with TRBD1 matching over 8 bases. This CDR3 is 14 amino acids long. The V gene's germline CDR1 is SGHRS and CDR2 YFSETQ. V trimming: 0 bases; J trimming: 6 bases; junction bases outside the gene matches: 4. This chain's CDR3 is CASSLGQGANGYTF. The DNA of the CDR3 is TGCGCCAGCAGCTTGGGTCAGGGGGCTAATGGCTACACCTTC.

V is TRBV6-2 or TRBV6-3 and J is TRBJ2-7; D gene unclear. CDR1 and CDR2 (germline): MNHEY, SVGEGT. The CDR3 contains 12 residues. The germline V and J ends were trimmed by 2 bases and 3 bases, with 5 bases remaining between them. In nucleotides, the CDR3 is TGTGCCAGCAGTTACAGAGACTACGAGCAGTACTTC. Protein: CASSYRDYEQYF.

This clonotype turned up a few times. The chain is built from TRBV29-1 and TRBJ2-1; D might be TRBD2 (5 bases). Germline CDR1 reads SQVTM; CDR2 reads ANQGSEA. The CDR3 loop spans 12 amino acids. Trimming removed 4 bases at V and 13 bases at J, with 17 bases between. This CDR3 reads CSVGLDLITQFF. The CDR3 DNA follows: TGCAGCGTTGGGTTGGACTTGATCACACAGTTCTTC.

This clonotype occurred a few times. The chain employs TRBV7-2 and TRBJ2-3; D possibly matches TRBD1 or TRBD2 (5 bases each). The germline gives CDR1 SGHTA, CDR2 FQGNSA. Trimming removed 0 bases from V and 2 bases from J, with 12 bases in between. The CDR3 loop spans 16 amino acids. In DNA, the CDR3 is TGTGCCAGCAGCTTAGCCTCAGGGAGACCCACAGATACGCAGTATTTT. Encoded protein: CASSLASGRPTDTQYF.

This clonotype was counted a few times. The V and J genes are TRBV12-3 or TRBV12-4 and TRBJ2-1; 7 nucleotides match TRBD1. J was trimmed by 5 bases and V by 4 bases; bases with no gene match: 8. CDR3 length equals 15 residues. As DNA, the CDR3 is TGTGCCAGCAGTTCTCGAGACAGGGCTGACAATGAGCAGTTCTTC. As protein: CASSSRDRADNEQFF.

This clonotype was picked up a small number of times. The chain recombines TRBV12-3 or TRBV12-4 with TRBJ2-5; possibly TRBD1 for D (5 bases). There are 14 residues in the CDR3. V was pared by 6 bases and J by 1 base, with 12 bases between. The CDR3: CASRAQESQETQYF. Here the CDR3 DNA reads TGTGCCAGCAGGGCACAGGAATCCCAAGAGACCCAGTACTTC.

The V call is TRBV5-5, the J call TRBJ2-5; 7 bases match TRBD2. CDR1 is SGHKS, CDR2 YYEKEE, per germline (reference sequence). V lost 1 base and J lost 7; bases outside the gene matches: 10. The CDR3 consists of 15 residues. CDR3 region: CASSLSSGGPRTQYF. The CDR3 DNA follows: TGTGCCAGCAGCTTGTCTAGCGGTGGACCGCGGACCCAGTACTTC.

The chain combines TRBV14 with TRBJ2-3; TRBD2 might be the D (6 bases). CDR3 length: 15 amino acids. Germline loops: CDR1 SGHDN, CDR2 FVKESK. V gave up 2 bases and J gave up 2 bases, with 11 bases separating them. DNA for the CDR3: TGTGCCAGCAGCCAACAGCCGGGAGACACAGATACGCAGTATTTT. This codes for CASSQQPGDTDTQYF. Together with reference TRBV14 and TRBJ2-3, the CDR3 gives the full variable domain: EAGVTQFPSHSVIEKGQTVTLRCDPISGHDNLYWYRRVMGKEIKFLLHFVKESKQDESGMPNNRFLAERTGGTYSTLKVQPAELEDSGVYFCASSQQPGDTDTQYFGPGTRLTVL.

This clonotype was picked up a small number of times. The chain recombines TRBV7-3 with TRBJ1-6, with D possibly TRBD1 on 5 matching bases. This CDR3 is 14 amino acids long. Germline values: CDR1 SGHTA, CDR2 FQGTGA. The V gene lost 3 bases and the J gene lost 7 bases, with 10 bases spanning the gap. Here the CDR3 reads CASSLGVINSPLHF. In DNA, the CDR3 is TGTGCCAGCAGCTTGGGGGTGATCAATTCACCCCTCCACTTT.

This clonotype was recorded a few times. V and J are TRBV9 and TRBJ2-5, with 7 bases matching TRBD2. V shed 0 bases and J 7 bases; nucleotides not matched to a gene: 12. Germline V CDR1 and CDR2: SGDLS, YYNGEE. This CDR3 has 16 amino acids. The CDR3 loop is CASSVAGEGSLLTQYF. The CDR3 coding sequence is TGTGCCAGCAGCGTAGCTGGGGAGGGGAGTCTTCTGACCCAGTACTTC.

V is TRBV3-1 and J is TRBJ2-3; 8 bases agree with TRBD2. The V segment lost 6 bases and the J segment 0 bases; nucleotides outside the gene matches: 14. CDR1 and CDR2 (germline): LGHDT, YNNKEL (reference sequence). CDR3 size: 18 residues. The DNA for the CDR3 is TGTGCCAGCAGGCCCCGACGAGCGGGGGCCTCTAGCACAGATACGCAGTATTTT. Translating it yields CASRPRRAGASSTDTQYF.

The chain joins TRBV24-1 to TRBJ2-1; D ambiguous. V was trimmed by 0 bases and J by 1 base, leaving 9 bases between them. This CDR3 is 16 amino acids long. The germline CDR1 and CDR2 sequences are KGHDR and SFDVKD. CDR3 in amino acids: CATSDLGSGSYNEQFF. The CDR3 nucleotides are TGTGCCACCAGTGATTTGGGGTCAGGTTCCTACAATGAGCAGTTCTTC.

CDR3 in amino acids: CASSLDSGGFSYEQYF. The CDR3 nucleotides read TGTGCCAGCAGCTTAGATTCGGGAGGCTTCTCCTACGAGCAGTACTTC. The chain employs TRBV7-2 and TRBJ2-7; 7 bases match TRBD2. CDR3 length equals 16 residues. The germline CDR1 and CDR2 sequences are SGHTA and FQGNSA. Trimming took 1 base from V and 0 from J; bases not matched to a gene: 6.

The rearrangement joins TRBV30 to TRBJ2-2, with D perhaps matching TRBD2 (6 bases). V was pared by 0 bases and J by 5 bases, with 10 bases between. Germline CDR1 and CDR2: GTSNPN and SVGIG (reference sequence). CDR3 length: 14 amino acids. CDR3 in DNA: TGTGCCTGGAGTGTACTCGGGAGTACCGGGGAGCTGTTTTTT. Protein sequence: CAWSVLGSTGELFF.